Below are 16 T cell receptor beta chains sequenced from a single sample in a study of T cell responses to AZD1222 COVID-19 vaccine (dated by TCRdb to the early 2020s). Libraries were constructed by the immunoSEQ multiplex PCR assay. TCRdb limited this immuneACCESS table to in-frame rearrangements with V and J called. A share of clones is missing; checked studies link under half to unresolved V genes, and the rest is unexplained. This sample comprises around 200,000 clones, 90% to 95% of them detected only once. The top ten constitute about 3.9% of the sample. The time point label, read with the paper, signifies: baseline before first vaccination. The input for sequencing was peripheral blood, taken on day 0 of AZD1222 vaccination. The origin of the receptors is an adult in good health.

CDR3 nucleotide sequence: TGTGCCAGCAGTCCCTGGCTAGCGGGAGGGCCCGGAACCGGGGAGCTGTTTTTT. This codes for CASSPWLAGGPGTGELFF. The V gene is TRBV27, the J gene TRBJ2-2; 12 bases are a match to TRBD2. With 5 bases clipped from V and 5 bases from J, the junction kept 12 bases outside the gene matches. This CDR3 contains 18 residues. Per the germline V gene, CDR1 is MNHEY and CDR2 is SMNVEV (reference sequence).

This clone was seen a single time. V usage is TRBV10-3 and J usage is TRBJ2-4, with 13 nucleotides matching TRBD2. The CDR3 consists of 19 residues. CDR1 is ENHRY, CDR2 SYGVKD, per germline. V trimming: 6 bases; J trimming: 1 base; junction bases outside the gene matches: 12. For the CDR3, the DNA is TGTGCCATCAGCCAGAGACTAGCGGGGGGCGGCGGGGCCAAAAACATTCAGTACTTC. It is translated as CAISQRLAGGGGAKNIQYF.

The chain combines TRBV19 with TRBJ1-2; D ambiguous. Germline V lookup: CDR1 LNHDA, CDR2 SQIVND (reference sequence). There are 13 residues in the CDR3. V was trimmed by 3 bases and J by 3 bases, leaving 8 bases between them. The CDR3 nucleotides read TGTGCCAGTAGTATTCCCCCAGACTATGGCTACACCTTC. Protein product: CASSIPPDYGYTF.

The chain joins TRBV10-3 to TRBJ1-1, with 8 bases identical to TRBD1. Unmatched junction bases numbered 11, after V lost 4 bases and J lost 1 base. The germline CDR1 and CDR2 sequences are ENHRY and SYGVKD. The CDR3 runs 17 residues. CDR3 in amino acids: CAISAGPGGTTNTEAFF. Written as DNA, the CDR3 is TGTGCCATCAGTGCGGGTCCAGGGGGCACAACGAACACTGAAGCTTTCTTT.

The chain couples TRBV18 to TRBJ2-1; D uncertain. The CDR3 is 16 residues long. Trimming left V 0 bases short and J 3 bases short, with 12 bases between. CDR1 KGHSH and CDR2 LQKENI come from the germline V gene. The CDR3 DNA follows: TGTGCCAGCTCACCACCGAATACCGTTGTCTACAATGAGCAGTTCTTC. As protein: CASSPPNTVVYNEQFF.

The CDR3 loop is CASSLGVSNHNEQFF. The CDR3 bases are TGCGCCAGCAGCTTGGGTGTTAGCAACCACAATGAGCAGTTCTTC. The chain joins TRBV5-1 to TRBJ2-1; D remains unclear. The CDR3 loop spans 15 amino acids. The V and J ends lost 0 bases and 5 bases respectively, with 12 bases between them. CDR1 is SGHRS and CDR2 is YFSETQ in the germline V gene.

The chain is built from TRBV18 and TRBJ2-1; no firm D call. Germline CDR1 KGHSH, CDR2 LQKENI. CDR3 length: 16 residues. With 0 bases removed from V and 3 bases from J, the gap between germline ends came to 12 bases. CDR3 in DNA: TGTGCCAGCTCACCACCCCCAAATTCGGGCTACAATGAGCAGTTCTTC. Translating gives CASSPPPNSGYNEQFF. Full variable domain (outside the CDR3, taken from reference TRBV18 and TRBJ2-1): NAGVMQNPRHLVRRRGQEARLRCSPMKGHSHVYWYRQLPEEGLKFMVYLQKENIIDESGMPKERFSAEFPKEGPSILRIQQVVRGDSAAYFCASSPPPNSGYNEQFFGPGTRLTVL.

Only one count was recorded for this clone. This chain uses TRBV6-5 with TRBJ2-7; 8 bases are shared with TRBD2. Losses at the gene ends were 6 bases for V and 4 bases for J; bases not matched to a gene: 11. Germline values: CDR1 MNHEY, CDR2 SVGAGI. This CDR3 spans 15 amino acids. The CDR3 sequence: CASRAGIGGGYEQYF. The CDR3 region has the DNA TGTGCCAGCAGGGCTGGGATCGGGGGGGGTTACGAGCAGTACTTC.

The CDR3 DNA is TGCGCCAGCAGCCATAAGTTCAGGGGTCAGCCCCAGCATTTT. It specifies CASSHKFRGQPQHF. The chain links TRBV4-1 to TRBJ1-5; a weak D match, TRBD1 (6 bases). The germline V and J ends were trimmed by 3 bases and 6 bases, with 12 bases remaining between them. Germline loops: CDR1 MGHRA, CDR2 YSYEKL. The CDR3 covers 14 residues.

The rearrangement uses TRBV6-1 and TRBJ1-5, with D hard to call. This CDR3 has 19 amino acids. Germline CDR1 MNHNS, CDR2 SASEGT. V lost 3 bases and J 0 bases, leaving 21 bases between the germline ends. The CDR3 protein is CASSEKNQKQSHSNQPQHF. The CDR3 DNA reads as TGTGCCAGCAGTGAGAAAAACCAAAAACAGAGTCATAGCAATCAGCCCCAGCATTTT.

The rearrangement links TRBV3-1 (or the pseudogene TRBV3-2) to TRBJ1-2, with 8 bases that match TRBD1. The V gene's germline CDR1 is LGHDT and CDR2 YNNKEL (reference sequence). CDR3 length: 16 residues. The ends lost 0 bases at V and 4 bases at J; junction bases unmatched: 7. As DNA, the CDR3 is TGTGCCAGCAGCCAAGATGGGGGCAGGGGGCTCTATGGCTACACCTTC. Protein sequence: CASSQDGGRGLYGYTF.

The rearrangement links TRBV6-5 to TRBJ2-7; maybe TRBD2 (6 bases). V lost 4 bases to trimming and J lost 3 bases, with 13 bases between them. This CDR3 region has 14 residues. Germline lookup yields CDR1 MNHEY and CDR2 SVGAGI. The CDR3 nucleotides read TGTGCCAGCAGTTCGGTGACTAGAAACTACGAGCAGTACTTC. The encoded protein is CASSSVTRNYEQYF.

J is TRBJ1-5 and V is TRBV28; D uncertain. CDR1 MDHEN and CDR2 SYDVKM come from the germline V gene. Deletions cut 5 bases from V and 5 bases from J, with 10 bases between. CDR3 length: 13 amino acids. The CDR3 nucleotides read TGTGCCAGCAGTCCCCCCGATTATCAGCCCCAGCATTTT. Encoded protein: CASSPPDYQPQHF.

The chain joins TRBV20-1 to TRBJ1-5, with a possible D match to TRBD1 (6 bases). The length of the CDR3 is 15 residues. Germline CDR1 and CDR2: DFQATT and SNEGSKA (reference sequence). The ends were cut back, 3 bases at V and 2 bases at J, with 14 bases in the middle. This chain's CDR3 is CSASWPGVGNQPQHF. CDR3 DNA: TGCAGTGCTAGTTGGCCAGGGGTTGGCAATCAGCCCCAGCATTTT.

This rearrangement joins TRBV28 to TRBJ2-4; TRBD1 agrees at 9 bases. CDR1 is MDHEN, CDR2 SYDVKM, per germline. The junction had 7 bases not matched to a gene; V was cut back by 1 base and J by 0 bases. The CDR3 is 18 residues long. Here the CDR3 reads CASSLLGDRALAKNIQYF. For the CDR3, the DNA is TGTGCCAGCAGTTTATTGGGGGACAGGGCCCTAGCCAAAAACATTCAGTACTTC.

The gene calls are TRBV29-1 and TRBJ1-1; no clear D. Germline CDR1 is SQVTM and CDR2 is ANQGSEA. The V end lost 4 bases, the J end lost 6 bases, and 12 bases lay between the germline ends. This CDR3 is 12 amino acids long. CDR3 DNA sequence: TGCAGCGTTGCTAGGGAAAGCGCTGAAGCTTTCTTT. Translating gives CSVARESAEAFF.